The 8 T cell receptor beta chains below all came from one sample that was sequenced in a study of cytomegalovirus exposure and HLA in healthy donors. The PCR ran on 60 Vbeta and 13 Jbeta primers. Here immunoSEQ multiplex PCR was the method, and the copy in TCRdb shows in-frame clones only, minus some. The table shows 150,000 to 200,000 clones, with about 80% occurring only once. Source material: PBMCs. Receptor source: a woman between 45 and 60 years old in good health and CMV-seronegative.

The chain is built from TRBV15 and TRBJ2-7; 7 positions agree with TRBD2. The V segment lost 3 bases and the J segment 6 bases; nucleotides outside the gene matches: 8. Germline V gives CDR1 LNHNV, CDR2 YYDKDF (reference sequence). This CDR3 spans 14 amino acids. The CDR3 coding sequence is TGTGCCACCAGCAGGGGAGGGGCCTCCGGCGAGCAGTACTTC. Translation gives CATSRGGASGEQYF.

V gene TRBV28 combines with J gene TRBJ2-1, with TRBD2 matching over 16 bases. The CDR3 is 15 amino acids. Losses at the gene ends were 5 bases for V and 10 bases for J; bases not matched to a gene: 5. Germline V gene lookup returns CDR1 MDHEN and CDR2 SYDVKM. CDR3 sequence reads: CASSPGTSGRAEQFF. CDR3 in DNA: TGTGCCAGCAGTCCCGGGACTAGCGGGAGGGCGGAGCAGTTCTTC.

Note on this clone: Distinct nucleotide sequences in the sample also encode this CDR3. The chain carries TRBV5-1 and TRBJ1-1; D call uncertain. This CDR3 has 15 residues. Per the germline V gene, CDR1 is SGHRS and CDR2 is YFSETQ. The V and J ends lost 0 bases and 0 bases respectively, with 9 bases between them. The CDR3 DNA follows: TGCGCCAGCAGCTTGGCCGCGGGTATGAACACTGAAGCTTTCTTT. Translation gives CASSLAAGMNTEAFF.

The CDR3 DNA reads TGCGCCAGCAGTGAGTCCAGGACAGGGAGCAATCAGCCCCAGCATTTT. The encoded protein is CASSESRTGSNQPQHF. This rearrangement joins TRBV10-1 to TRBJ1-5; 8 bases align to TRBD1. In germline, CDR1 is WNHNN, CDR2 SYGVQD (reference sequence). The CDR3 spans 16 residues. J lost 1 base, V lost 0 bases, and 2 bases had no gene match.

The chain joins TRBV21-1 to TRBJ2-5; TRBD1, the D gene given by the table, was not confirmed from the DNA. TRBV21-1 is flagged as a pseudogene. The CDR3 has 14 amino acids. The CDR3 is CASSARGPTETQYF. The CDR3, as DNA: TGTGCCAGCAGCGCCAGGGGCCCCACAGAGACCCAGTACTTC.

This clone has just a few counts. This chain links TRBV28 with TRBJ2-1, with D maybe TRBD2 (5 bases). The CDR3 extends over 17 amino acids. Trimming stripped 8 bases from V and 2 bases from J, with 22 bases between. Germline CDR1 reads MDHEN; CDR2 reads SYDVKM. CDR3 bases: TGTGCCAGCCAACTCTCGGGGTGGCGGGCCACCTACAATGAGCAGTTCTTC. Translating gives CASQLSGWRATYNEQFF.

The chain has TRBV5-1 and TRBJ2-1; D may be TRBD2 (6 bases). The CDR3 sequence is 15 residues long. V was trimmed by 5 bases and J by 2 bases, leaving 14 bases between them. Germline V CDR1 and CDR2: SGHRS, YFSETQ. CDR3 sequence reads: CASSSGLPPYNEQFF. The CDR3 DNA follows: TGCGCCAGCAGTTCCGGACTACCCCCCTACAATGAGCAGTTCTTC.

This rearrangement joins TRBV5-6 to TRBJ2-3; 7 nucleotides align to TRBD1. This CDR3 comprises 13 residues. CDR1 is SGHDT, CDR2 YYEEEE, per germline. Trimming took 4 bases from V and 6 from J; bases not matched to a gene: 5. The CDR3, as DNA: TGTGCCAGCAGCCAGGGACAGCCTGATACGCAGTATTTT. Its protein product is CASSQGQPDTQYF.